This T cell receptor beta chain was sequenced for a study of CD4 T cells in relation to SARS-CoV-2 and coronaviruses. Before the COVID-19 pandemic, during about 2011-2019, CD4+ T cells were taken from unexposed donors. After nine to ten days of culture, CD4+ T cells were isolated. Unexposed-donor CD4+ T cells were probed with SARS-CoV-2 S/N and four cold-coronavirus spikes, cells permitting. Measured with immunoSEQ multiplex PCR; TCRdb has only the in-frame clones, and not every one. The table lists about 12,000 clones, less than 70% of them singletons. V shed 4 bases, J shed 5 bases, and the junction held 9 bases outside the gene matches. The CDR3 covers 15 residues. Germline CDR1 reads SEHNR; CDR2 reads FQNEAQ (reference sequence). This clone appeared a few times. Its antigen remains unknown.

This chain uses TRBV7-9 with TRBJ2-7; TRBD1 matches at 9 bases. This TCR was sampled from a human donor in good health. Sequencing was performed on CD4+ T cells from PBMCs, cultured in vitro. The CDR3 coding sequence is TGTGCCAGCAGCTCGGACAGGGGAGTCCTCGACGAGCAGTACTTC. This gives the protein CASSSDRGVLDEQYF.